This TCR beta chain was identified in a study of Ad26.COV2.S vaccination and SARS-CoV-2 variants (dated by TCRdb to the early 2020s). Turning to the overall study: Donors in the vaccine arm were drawn from COV1001, a phase I-IIa trial of Ad26.COV2.S in healthy adults that was multicentre, randomized, double-blind and placebo-controlled. Sequencing of the TCRbeta repertoire served to evaluate the specificity and breadth of SARS-CoV-2-reactive T cell receptors following Ad26.COV2.S vaccination. Ad26.COV2.S was administered intramuscularly at 5 x 10^10 or 1 x 10^11 viral particles, either as a single shot or as two shots given 56 days apart. A total of around 32 samples were included in the TCR-sequenced set, comprising roughly 19 Ad26.COV2.S vaccine recipients, 5 placebo recipients and 8 SARS-CoV-2 convalescent individuals. Trial participants were randomized into five groups of five, in which low-dose or high-dose Ad26.COV2.S was given once or twice, or placebo was given on both occasions. Blinding of investigators to trial group allocation was maintained during experiments and outcome assessment. Overall study outcomes, separate from this receptor: After vaccination, spike-specific CD8+ and CD4+ T cell responses were reported to show substantial breadth. Comparable non-spike TCR breadth was observed between vaccine and placebo recipients, consistent with only spike being contained in the vaccine. Ad26.COV2.S recipients had higher spike-specific TCR breadth than placebo recipients (P = 0.0014). The study was not powered for comparison of responses between vaccine doses or regimens. According to the authors, total T cell responses may have been underestimated by the TCR breadth and depth analyses.

There are 15 amino acids in the CDR3, from cysteine to phenylalanine inclusive. Left in the record is the CDR3 DNA by itself, 45 bases read in frame from the first base. The CDR1 and CDR2 encoded by the germline V gene are SNHLY and FYNNEI. The V and J ends are trimmed by 7 bases and 1 base, leaving 14 bases between them. The immunoSEQ Assay was the method used to sequence TCRbeta CDR3 regions. After extraction, genomic DNA underwent amplification by bias-controlled multiplex PCR, followed by high-throughput sequencing. Concerning the study's data processing: To quantify the absolute abundance of every unique TCRbeta CDR3 region, sequences were collapsed and filtered. T cell fraction was estimated by normalization of TCRbeta template counts to usable DNA, with usable DNA being measured through amplification of reference genes present in all nucleated cells. Repertoire TCRs were annotated as SARS-CoV-2-specific by exact matching of V gene, CDR3 amino acid sequence and J gene to a known reactive TCR set. The reference SARS-CoV-2 TCR set was obtained from MIRA and was filtered for enrichment in COVID-19-positive ImmuneCODE repertoires, whereby public or cross-reactive TCRs were removed. Using the MIRA antigens, annotated TCRs were further analysed by specific ORF or by position within an ORF. Breadth was defined as the number of annotated unique rearrangements divided by the total number of unique productive rearrangements, and depth was defined as the summed frequency of the annotated unique rearrangements. Group comparisons of TCR breadth used two-sided Wilcoxon rank-sum tests. As stored in TCRdb, this immuneACCESS dataset retains in-frame rearrangements with V and J assigned. A fraction of the clones does not appear; measured against another copy, unresolved V genes explain less than half of the discrepancy, and the remainder lacks a known reason. V and J calls and clone size come straight from that table; D and trimming were deduced from the DNA. This sample is represented by approximately 240,000 clones; over 75% of them were singletons. Approximately 11% of the sample is held by the ten biggest clonotypes.

The sample's treatment or condition label, in plain terms: roughly 20 received Ad26.COV2.S at low or high dose, single or two shots; roughly 5 received placebo; per-sample allocation not given. For vaccine and placebo recipients, repertoires were sequenced using samples collected on day 63 after the first injection. In Cohort 1b, more than 20 adults aged 18-55 years were enrolled at a single site in Boston, USA, between 29 July and 7 August 2020. Ad26.COV2.S was a replication-incompetent adenovirus type 26 vector that expressed a prefusion-stabilized SARS-CoV-2 spike protein derived from the original Wuhan strain. On this clone: What this receptor recognizes is not known. The input lacks base qualities; no much larger clone sits a single base away.

The source is a person between 18 and 65 years old who received the Ad26.COV2.S COVID-19 vaccine or a placebo. Recombination joined TRBV2 with TRBJ1-5, with no confident D gene call. The specimen comprised peripheral blood, sampled in a trial of Ad26.COV2.S vaccine versus placebo. This receptor carries the CDR3 CASTSRTQSNQPQHF. The DNA is as follows: TGTGCCAGCACCTCCCGCACCCAGAGCAATCAGCCCCAGCATTTT.